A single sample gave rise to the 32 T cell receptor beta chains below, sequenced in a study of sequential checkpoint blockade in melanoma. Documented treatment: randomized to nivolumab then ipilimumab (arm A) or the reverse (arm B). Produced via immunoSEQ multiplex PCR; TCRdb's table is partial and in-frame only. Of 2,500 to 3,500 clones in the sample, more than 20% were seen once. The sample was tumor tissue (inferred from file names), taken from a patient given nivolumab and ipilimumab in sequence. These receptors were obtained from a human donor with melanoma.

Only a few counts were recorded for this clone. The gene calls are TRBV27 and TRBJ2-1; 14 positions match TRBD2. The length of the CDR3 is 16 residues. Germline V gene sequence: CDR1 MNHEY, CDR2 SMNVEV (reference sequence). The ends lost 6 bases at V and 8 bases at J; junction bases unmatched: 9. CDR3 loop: CASSSTGTSGSDEQFF. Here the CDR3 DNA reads TGTGCCAGCAGCAGCACCGGGACTAGCGGGAGTGATGAGCAGTTCTTC.

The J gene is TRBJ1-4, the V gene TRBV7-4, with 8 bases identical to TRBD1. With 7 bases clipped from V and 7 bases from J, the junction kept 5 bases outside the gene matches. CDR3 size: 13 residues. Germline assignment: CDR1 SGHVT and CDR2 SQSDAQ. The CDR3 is CASTGQESEKLFF. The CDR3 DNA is TGTGCCAGCACGGGACAGGAATCTGAAAAACTGTTTTTT.

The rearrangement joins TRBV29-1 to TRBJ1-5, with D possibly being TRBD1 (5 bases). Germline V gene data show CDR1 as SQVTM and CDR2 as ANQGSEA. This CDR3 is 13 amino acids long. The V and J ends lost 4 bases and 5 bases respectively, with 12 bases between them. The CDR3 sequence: CSVGWGDYQPQHF. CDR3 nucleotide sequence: TGCAGCGTTGGGTGGGGGGATTATCAGCCCCAGCATTTT.

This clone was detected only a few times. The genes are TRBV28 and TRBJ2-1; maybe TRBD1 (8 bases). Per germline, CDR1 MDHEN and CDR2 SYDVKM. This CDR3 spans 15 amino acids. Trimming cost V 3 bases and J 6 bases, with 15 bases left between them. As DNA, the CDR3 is TGTGCCAGCAGTTTTTGGGACAGGACTAGCAATGAGCAGTTCTTC. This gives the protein CASSFWDRTSNEQFF.

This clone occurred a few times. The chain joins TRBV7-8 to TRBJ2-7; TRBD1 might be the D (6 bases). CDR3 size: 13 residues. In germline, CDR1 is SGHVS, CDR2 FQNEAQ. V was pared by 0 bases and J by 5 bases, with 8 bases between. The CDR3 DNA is TGTGCCAGCAGCTTAGCTACAGGGAACGAGCAGTACTTC. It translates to CASSLATGNEQYF. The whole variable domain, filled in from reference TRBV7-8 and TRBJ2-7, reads GAGVSQSPRYKVAKRGQDVALRCDPISGHVSLFWYQQALGQGPEFLTYFQNEAQLDKSGLPSDRFFAERPEGSVSTLKIQRTQQEDSAVYLCASSLATGNEQYFGPGTRLTVT.

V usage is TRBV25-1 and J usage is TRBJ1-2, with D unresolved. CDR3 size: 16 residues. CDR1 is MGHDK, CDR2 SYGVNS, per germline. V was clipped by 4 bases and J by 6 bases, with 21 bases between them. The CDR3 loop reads CASSGNSRGSYHGYTF. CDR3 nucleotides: TGTGCCAGCAGTGGAAATTCTCGGGGTAGTTATCATGGCTACACCTTC.

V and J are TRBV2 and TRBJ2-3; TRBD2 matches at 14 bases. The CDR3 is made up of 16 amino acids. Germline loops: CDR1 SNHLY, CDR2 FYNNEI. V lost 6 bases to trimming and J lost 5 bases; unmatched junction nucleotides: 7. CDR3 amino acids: CASSTGLAGVRDTQYF. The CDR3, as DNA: TGTGCCAGCAGCACGGGACTAGCGGGAGTACGAGATACGCAGTATTTT.

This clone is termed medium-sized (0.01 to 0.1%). DNA for the CDR3: TGTGCCAGCAGCTTCGGGGCAGGGACTGAAGCTTTCTTT. Translation: CASSFGAGTEAFF. The chain has TRBV9 and TRBJ1-1; TRBD1 is a possible D gene (5 bases). V lost 4 bases to trimming and J lost 5 bases, with 12 bases between them. The CDR3 loop spans 13 amino acids. Germline V gene lookup returns CDR1 SGDLS and CDR2 YYNGEE. The full variable domain, completed using reference TRBV9 and TRBJ1-1, is DSGVTQTPKHLITATGQRVTLRCSPRSGDLSVYWYQQSLDQGLQFLIQYYNGEERAKGNILERFSAQQFPDLHSELNLSSLELGDSALYFCASSFGAGTEAFFGQGTRLTVV.

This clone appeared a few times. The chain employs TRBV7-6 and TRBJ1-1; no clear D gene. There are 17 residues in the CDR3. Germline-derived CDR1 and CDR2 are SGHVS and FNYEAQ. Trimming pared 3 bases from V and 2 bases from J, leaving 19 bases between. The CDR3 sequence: CASSFMVSGWANTEAFF. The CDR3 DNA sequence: TGTGCCAGCAGCTTCATGGTTTCGGGGTGGGCAAACACTGAAGCTTTCTTT.

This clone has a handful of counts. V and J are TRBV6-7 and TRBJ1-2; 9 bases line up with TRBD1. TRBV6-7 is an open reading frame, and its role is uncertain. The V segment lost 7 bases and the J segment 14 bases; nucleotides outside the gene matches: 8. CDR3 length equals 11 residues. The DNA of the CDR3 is TGTGCCAGCATGACAGGGGGAGTTGGTACCTTC. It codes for CASMTGGVGTF.

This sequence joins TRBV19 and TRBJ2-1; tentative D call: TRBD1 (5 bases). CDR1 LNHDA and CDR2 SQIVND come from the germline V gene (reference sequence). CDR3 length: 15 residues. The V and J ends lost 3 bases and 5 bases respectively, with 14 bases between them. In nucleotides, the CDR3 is TGTGCCAGTAGTATTGGGGCAGGGTGGAACAATGAGCAGTTCTTC. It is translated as CASSIGAGWNNEQFF.

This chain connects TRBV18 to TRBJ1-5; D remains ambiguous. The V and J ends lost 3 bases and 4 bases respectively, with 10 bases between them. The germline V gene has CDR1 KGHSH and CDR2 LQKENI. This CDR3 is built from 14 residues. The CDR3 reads CASSPPGPNQPQHF. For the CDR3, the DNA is TGTGCCAGCTCACCGCCTGGACCTAATCAGCCCCAGCATTTT.

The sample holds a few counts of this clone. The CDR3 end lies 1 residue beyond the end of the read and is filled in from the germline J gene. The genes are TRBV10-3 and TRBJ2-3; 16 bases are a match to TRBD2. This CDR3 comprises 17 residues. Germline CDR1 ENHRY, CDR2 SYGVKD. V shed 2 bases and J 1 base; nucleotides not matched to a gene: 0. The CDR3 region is CAISEGTSGGGTDTQYF. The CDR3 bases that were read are TGTGCCATCAGTGAGGGGACTAGCGGGGGGGGCACAGATACGCAGTAT.

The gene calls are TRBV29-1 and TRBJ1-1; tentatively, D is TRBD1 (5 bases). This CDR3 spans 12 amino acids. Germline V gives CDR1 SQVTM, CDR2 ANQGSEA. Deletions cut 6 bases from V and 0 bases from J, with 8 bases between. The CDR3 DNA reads TGCAGCGTCGGACATTTGAACACTGAAGCTTTCTTT. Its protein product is CSVGHLNTEAFF.

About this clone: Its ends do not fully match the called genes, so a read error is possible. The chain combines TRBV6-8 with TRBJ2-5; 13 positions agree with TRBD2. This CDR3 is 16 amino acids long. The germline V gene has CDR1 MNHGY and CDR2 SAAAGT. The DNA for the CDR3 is TGTGCCATCAGTGGCGGGACTAGCGGGACACAAGAGACCCAGTACTTC. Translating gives CAISGGTSGTQETQYF.

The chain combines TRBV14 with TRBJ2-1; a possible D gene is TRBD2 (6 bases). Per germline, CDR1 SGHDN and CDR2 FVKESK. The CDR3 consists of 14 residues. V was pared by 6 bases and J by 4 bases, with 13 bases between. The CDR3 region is CASRRGGVYNEQFF. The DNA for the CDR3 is TGTGCCAGCAGACGCGGCGGGGTGTACAATGAGCAGTTCTTC.

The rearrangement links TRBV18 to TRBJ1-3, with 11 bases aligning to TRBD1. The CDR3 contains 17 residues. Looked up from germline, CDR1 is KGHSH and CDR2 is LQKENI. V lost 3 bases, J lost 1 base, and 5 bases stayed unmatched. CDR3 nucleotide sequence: TGTGCCAGCTCACCGATGGGACAGGGGGTATCTGGAAACACCATATATTTT. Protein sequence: CASSPMGQGVSGNTIYF.

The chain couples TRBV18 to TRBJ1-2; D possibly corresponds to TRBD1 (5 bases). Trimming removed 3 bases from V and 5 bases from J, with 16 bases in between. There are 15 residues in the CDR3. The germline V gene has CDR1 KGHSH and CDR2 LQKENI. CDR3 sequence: CASSPAGEGRYGYTF. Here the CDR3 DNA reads TGTGCCAGCTCACCCGCCGGGGAGGGGAGGTATGGCTACACCTTC.

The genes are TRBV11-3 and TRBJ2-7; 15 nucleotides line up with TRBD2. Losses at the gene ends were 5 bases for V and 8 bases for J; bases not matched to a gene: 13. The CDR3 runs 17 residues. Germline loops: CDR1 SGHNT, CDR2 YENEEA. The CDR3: CASSRTSGGADFGQQYF. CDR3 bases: TGTGCCAGCAGCCGGACTAGCGGGGGGGCAGACTTCGGGCAGCAGTACTTC.

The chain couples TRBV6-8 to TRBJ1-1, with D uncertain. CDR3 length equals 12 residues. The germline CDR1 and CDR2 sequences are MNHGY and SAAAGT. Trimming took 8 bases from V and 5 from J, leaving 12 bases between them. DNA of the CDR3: TGTGCCAGCGGGTTCCTGGGGACTGAAGCTTTCTTT. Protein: CASGFLGTEAFF.

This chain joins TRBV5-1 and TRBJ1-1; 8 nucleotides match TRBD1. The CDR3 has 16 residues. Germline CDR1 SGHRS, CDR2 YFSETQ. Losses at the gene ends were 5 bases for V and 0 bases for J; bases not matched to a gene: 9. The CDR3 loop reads CASRSDRGVMNTEAFF. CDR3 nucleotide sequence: TGCGCCAGCAGGTCTGACAGGGGCGTCATGAACACTGAAGCTTTCTTT.

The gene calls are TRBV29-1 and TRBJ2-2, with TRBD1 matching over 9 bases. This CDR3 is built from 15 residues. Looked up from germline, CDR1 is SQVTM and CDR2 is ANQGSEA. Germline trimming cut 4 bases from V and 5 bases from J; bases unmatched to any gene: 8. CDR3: CSVVRGQGYTGELFF. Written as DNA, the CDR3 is TGCAGCGTTGTCCGAGGACAGGGGTATACCGGGGAGCTGTTTTTT.

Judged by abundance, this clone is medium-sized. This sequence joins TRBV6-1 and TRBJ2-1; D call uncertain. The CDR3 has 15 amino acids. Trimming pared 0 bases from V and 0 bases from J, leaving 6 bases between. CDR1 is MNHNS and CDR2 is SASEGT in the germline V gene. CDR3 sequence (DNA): TGTGCCAGCAGTGAAGCGGGTTTCTCCTACAATGAGCAGTTCTTC. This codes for CASSEAGFSYNEQFF.

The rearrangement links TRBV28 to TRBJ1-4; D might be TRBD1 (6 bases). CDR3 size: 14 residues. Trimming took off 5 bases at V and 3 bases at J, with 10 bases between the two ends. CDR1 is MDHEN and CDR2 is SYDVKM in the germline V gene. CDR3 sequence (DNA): TGTGCCAGCAGTCAGACAGGCCCTAATGAAAAACTGTTTTTT. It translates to CASSQTGPNEKLFF.

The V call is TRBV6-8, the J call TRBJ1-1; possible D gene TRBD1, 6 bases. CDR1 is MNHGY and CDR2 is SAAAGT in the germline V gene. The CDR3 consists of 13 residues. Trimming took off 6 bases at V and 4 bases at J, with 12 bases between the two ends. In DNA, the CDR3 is TGTGCCAGCAGCTCACTGGACAGCACTGAAGCTTTCTTT. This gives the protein CASSSLDSTEAFF.

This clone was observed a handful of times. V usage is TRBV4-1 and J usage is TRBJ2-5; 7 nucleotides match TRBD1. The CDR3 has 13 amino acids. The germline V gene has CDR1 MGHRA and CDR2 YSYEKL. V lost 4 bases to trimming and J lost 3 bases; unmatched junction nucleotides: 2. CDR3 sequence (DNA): TGCGCCAGCAGCCCTACAGGGGAAGAGACCCAGTACTTC. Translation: CASSPTGEETQYF.

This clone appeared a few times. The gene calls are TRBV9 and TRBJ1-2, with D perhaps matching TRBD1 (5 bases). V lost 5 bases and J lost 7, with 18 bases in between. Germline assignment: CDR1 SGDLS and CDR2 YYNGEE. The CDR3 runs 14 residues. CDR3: CASSFRRDPGGYTF. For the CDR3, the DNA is TGTGCCAGCAGTTTTCGCCGGGACCCGGGTGGCTACACCTTC.

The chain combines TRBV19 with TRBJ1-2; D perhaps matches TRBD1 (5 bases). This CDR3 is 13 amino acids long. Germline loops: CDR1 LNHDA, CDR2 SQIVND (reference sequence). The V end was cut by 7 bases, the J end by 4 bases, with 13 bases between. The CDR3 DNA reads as TGTGCCAGTACATTGACAGAGGGCTATGGCTACACCTTC. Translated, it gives CASTLTEGYGYTF.

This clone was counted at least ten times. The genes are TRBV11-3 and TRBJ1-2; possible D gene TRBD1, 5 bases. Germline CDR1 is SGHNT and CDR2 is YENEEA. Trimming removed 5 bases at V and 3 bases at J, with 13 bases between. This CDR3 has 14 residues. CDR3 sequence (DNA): TGTGCCAGCAGCCCCCAGGGTGGCGACTATGGCTACACCTTC. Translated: CASSPQGGDYGYTF.

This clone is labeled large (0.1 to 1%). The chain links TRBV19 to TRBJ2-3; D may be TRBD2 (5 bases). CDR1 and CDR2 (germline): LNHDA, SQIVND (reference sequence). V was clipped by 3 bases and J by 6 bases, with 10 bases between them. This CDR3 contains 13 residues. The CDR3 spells CASSMRSGDTQYF. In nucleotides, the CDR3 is TGTGCCAGTAGTATGCGATCGGGGGATACGCAGTATTTT. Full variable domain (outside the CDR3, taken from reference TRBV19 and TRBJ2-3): DGGITQSPKYLFRKEGQNVTLSCEQNLNHDAMYWYRQDPGQGLRLIYYSQIVNDFQKGDIAEGYSVSREKKESFPLTVTSAQKNPTAFYLCASSMRSGDTQYFGPGTRLTVL.

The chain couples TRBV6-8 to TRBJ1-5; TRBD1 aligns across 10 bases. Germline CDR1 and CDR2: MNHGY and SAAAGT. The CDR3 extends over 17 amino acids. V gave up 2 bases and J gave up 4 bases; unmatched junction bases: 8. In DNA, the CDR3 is TGTGCCAGCAGTTACGTCCTTGGGGGACAGGGGAATCAGCCCCAGCATTTT. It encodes CASSYVLGGQGNQPQHF.

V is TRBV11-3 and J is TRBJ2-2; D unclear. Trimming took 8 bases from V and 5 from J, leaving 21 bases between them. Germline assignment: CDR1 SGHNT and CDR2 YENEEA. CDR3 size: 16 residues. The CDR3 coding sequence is TGTGCCAGCGCCCGGTTGGTCTCGAGCAGGACCGGGGAGCTGTTTTTT. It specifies CASARLVSSRTGELFF.